The rows below give T cell receptor beta chains drawn from one sample of a study of blood T cell repertoires in COVID-19. The table came from immunoSEQ multiplex PCR; TCRdb's copy has only in-frame clones and leaves some out. The sample lists 250,000 to 350,000 clones; 70% to 90% were seen once. Sequenced sample: peripheral blood. The origin of the receptors is a human donor with COVID-19, enrolled during active disease. The donor label of this sample is uncertain. CDR3s include the opening cysteine and the closing phenylalanine or tryptophan. A D gene is named only where the DNA matches it firmly. The size entry is marked missing in some rows and otherwise reads once, few, many or a size class.

cdr3_nt: TGTGCCAGTAGTTTTGGGACTAGCGGGAGAGGAGAGACCCAGTACTTC
cdr3_aa: CASSFGTSGRGETQYF
v_call: TRBV19
clone_size: NA
j_call: TRBJ2-5
d_call: TRBD2

cdr3_nt: TGTGCCAGCAGCTTTGGGGTAGCTAGCGGGGATGAGCAGTTCTTC
cdr3_aa: CASSFGVASGDEQFF
v_call: TRBV7-6
clone_size: NA
j_call: TRBJ2-1
d_call: TRBD2

cdr3_nt: TGTGCCAGCAGCGTTGACAGGTTCAACATTCAGTACTTC
cdr3_aa: CASSVDRFNIQYF
v_call: TRBV5-4
clone_size: once
j_call: TRBJ2-4
d_call: NA

cdr3_nt: TGTGCCCTCGGTCGGAGATATAGCAATCAGCCCCAGCATTTT
cdr3_aa: CALGRRYSNQPQHF
v_call: TRBV21-1
clone_size: NA
j_call: TRBJ1-5
d_call: NA

cdr3_nt: TGCGCCAGCAGCTGGGAGGGGAGCAACTATGGCTACACCTTC
cdr3_aa: CASSWEGSNYGYTF
v_call: TRBV5-1
clone_size: few
j_call: TRBJ1-2
d_call: NA

cdr3_nt: TGTGCCAGCAGCGTAGCCCCCGGGAATGAGCAGTTCTTC
cdr3_aa: CASSVAPGNEQFF
v_call: TRBV9
clone_size: few
j_call: TRBJ2-1
d_call: NA

cdr3_nt: TGTGCTAGCAGCTTAAACGGGAGGGGGGGTGAGCAGTTCTTC
cdr3_aa: CASSLNGRGGEQFF
v_call: TRBV7-7
clone_size: few
j_call: TRBJ2-1
d_call: TRBD2

cdr3_nt: TGTGCCAGCAGTCCGATTCAGGGAAACACTGAAGCTTTCTTT
cdr3_aa: CASSPIQGNTEAFF
v_call: TRBV2
clone_size: NA
j_call: TRBJ1-1
d_call: NA

cdr3_nt: TGTGCCAGCAGTGAAGCCGGGACAGGGGATTATGGCTACACCTTC
cdr3_aa: CASSEAGTGDYGYTF
v_call: TRBV6-1
clone_size: NA
j_call: TRBJ1-2
d_call: TRBD1

cdr3_nt: TGTGCCAGCAGCCAAGGTTCCGGCTCTAGCGGGAGGAGTAAGACCCAGTACTTC
cdr3_aa: CASSQGSGSSGRSKTQYF
v_call: TRBV3-1/TRBV3-2
clone_size: NA
j_call: TRBJ2-5
d_call: TRBD2

cdr3_nt: TGTGCCAGCAGCGGGGGCAGGGGTATAGGAGAAAAACTGTTTTTT
cdr3_aa: CASSGGRGIGEKLFF
v_call: TRBV5-4
clone_size: NA
j_call: TRBJ1-4
d_call: NA

cdr3_nt: TGTGCCAGCAGCAAAGGAAGGCGACAGGGGGTGAACACCGGGGAGCTGTTTTTT
cdr3_aa: CASSKGRRQGVNTGELFF
v_call: TRBV21-1
clone_size: NA
j_call: TRBJ2-2
d_call: NA

cdr3_nt: TGTGCCAGCAGTACTGAAGCGGGACCTTACGAGCAGTACTTC
cdr3_aa: CASSTEAGPYEQYF
v_call: TRBV6-4
clone_size: NA
j_call: TRBJ2-7
d_call: TRBD2

cdr3_nt: TGTGCCAGTTCTCCGACAGGGGATCAGCCCCAGCATTTT
cdr3_aa: CASSPTGDQPQHF
v_call: TRBV18
clone_size: NA
j_call: TRBJ1-5
d_call: TRBD1

cdr3_nt: TGTGCCAGCAGCCTCCCGGGTTATGGCTACACCTTC
cdr3_aa: CASSLPGYGYTF
v_call: TRBV5-5
clone_size: NA
j_call: TRBJ1-2
d_call: NA

cdr3_nt: TGCAGCGTTCTCCTTCGGGACAGATACAATGAGCAGTTCTTC
cdr3_aa: CSVLLRDRYNEQFF
v_call: TRBV29-1
clone_size: once
j_call: TRBJ2-1
d_call: TRBD1

cdr3_nt: TGTGCCAGCTTTCCCGGGACAGGGGTCCCTATTGGCTACACCTTC
cdr3_aa: CASFPGTGVPIGYTF
v_call: TRBV10-3
clone_size: once
j_call: TRBJ1-2
d_call: TRBD1

cdr3_nt: TGTGCCAGCAGTCAACGCCGGGGGATGGTAGCTTTCTTT
cdr3_aa: CASSQRRGMVAFF
v_call: TRBV27
clone_size: NA
j_call: TRBJ1-1
d_call: NA

cdr3_nt: TGTGCCAGCACCCGACAGGGAGGGAACACTGAAGCTTTCTTT
cdr3_aa: CASTRQGGNTEAFF
v_call: TRBV3-1/TRBV3-2
clone_size: once
j_call: TRBJ1-1
d_call: TRBD1

cdr3_nt: TGTGCCAGCAGCTTCCGGGCGGGAGGAGACAATGAGCAGTTCTTC
cdr3_aa: CASSFRAGGDNEQFF
v_call: TRBV9
clone_size: few
j_call: TRBJ2-1
d_call: TRBD2

cdr3_nt: TGTGCCAGCTCACCGGCACAGAATCAGCCCCAGCATTTT
cdr3_aa: CASSPAQNQPQHF
v_call: TRBV18
clone_size: NA
j_call: TRBJ1-5
d_call: NA

cdr3_nt: TGTGCCAGCAGCTCCGGACAGTACTACACTGAAGCTTTCTTT
cdr3_aa: CASSSGQYYTEAFF
v_call: TRBV7-8
clone_size: once
j_call: TRBJ1-1
d_call: NA

cdr3_nt: TGCGCCAGCAGCTTGAGTCTAGCGGGAACCACAGATACGCAGTATTTT
cdr3_aa: CASSLSLAGTTDTQYF
v_call: TRBV5-1
clone_size: NA
j_call: TRBJ2-3
d_call: TRBD2

cdr3_nt: TGTGCCAGCAGCCCGTCTCGCGCGGGAGTCCCCGAGCAGTACTTC
cdr3_aa: CASSPSRAGVPEQYF
v_call: TRBV28
clone_size: NA
j_call: TRBJ2-7
d_call: TRBD2

cdr3_nt: TGTGCCAGCAGTGAATCTACGGGGATCCAAGAGACCCAGTACTTC
cdr3_aa: CASSESTGIQETQYF
v_call: TRBV6-1
clone_size: NA
j_call: TRBJ2-5
d_call: NA

cdr3_nt: TGTGCCAGCAAAGGGGGAATATATACGCAGTATTTT
cdr3_aa: CASKGGIYTQYF
v_call: TRBV2
clone_size: NA
j_call: TRBJ2-3
d_call: NA

cdr3_nt: TGTGCCAGTAGTATTCCCAGGGGAGCAACTAATGAAAAACTGTTTTTT
cdr3_aa: CASSIPRGATNEKLFF
v_call: TRBV19
clone_size: NA
j_call: TRBJ1-4
d_call: NA

cdr3_nt: TGTGCCAGCGGAACAGGGCCCAATCAGCCCCAGCATTTT
cdr3_aa: CASGTGPNQPQHF
v_call: TRBV28
clone_size: NA
j_call: TRBJ1-5
d_call: NA

cdr3_nt: TGTGCCACCAGTGAGGGCAGCACAGATACGCAGTATTTT
cdr3_aa: CATSEGSTDTQYF
v_call: TRBV24-1
clone_size: NA
j_call: TRBJ2-3
d_call: NA

cdr3_nt: TGTGCCAGCAGCTTAGTAGGAGGGAATGCGAACACCGGGGAGCTGTTTTTT
cdr3_aa: CASSLVGGNANTGELFF
v_call: TRBV11-2
clone_size: few
j_call: TRBJ2-2
d_call: NA

cdr3_nt: TGTGCCAGCAGCAACGGACAGGAGGTCACTGAAGCTTTCTTT
cdr3_aa: CASSNGQEVTEAFF
v_call: TRBV7-9
clone_size: NA
j_call: TRBJ1-1
d_call: TRBD1

cdr3_nt: TGTGCCAGCAGCCAAGCAGGGGGGCGGCGGATGAACACTGAAGCTTTCTTT
cdr3_aa: CASSQAGGRRMNTEAFF
v_call: TRBV5-6
clone_size: once
j_call: TRBJ1-1
d_call: TRBD1

cdr3_nt: TGTGCCATCGGGACTAGCGGTAGAGGGCAGTACTTC
cdr3_aa: CAIGTSGRGQYF
v_call: TRBV28
clone_size: NA
j_call: TRBJ2-7
d_call: TRBD2

cdr3_nt: TGTGCCAGCAGCAGAGCGGGACTGACCTACGAGCAGTACTTC
cdr3_aa: CASSRAGLTYEQYF
v_call: TRBV7-8
clone_size: NA
j_call: TRBJ2-7
d_call: TRBD2

cdr3_nt: TGCGCCAGCAGCTTGAATGAGGGAGCGGAGACCCAGTACTTC
cdr3_aa: CASSLNEGAETQYF
v_call: TRBV5-1
clone_size: NA
j_call: TRBJ2-5
d_call: NA

cdr3_nt: TGTGCCAGCAGCCAAGGTAACAGAATCCCCACCGAGCAGTACTTC
cdr3_aa: CASSQGNRIPTEQYF
v_call: TRBV3-1/TRBV3-2
clone_size: NA
j_call: TRBJ2-7
d_call: NA

cdr3_nt: TGCGCCAGCAGTCTCATGCCGGGAGGTGTACCGACAATCCCTTACGAGCAGTACTTC
cdr3_aa: CASSLMPGGVPTIPYEQYF
v_call: TRBV5-1
clone_size: NA
j_call: TRBJ2-7
d_call: TRBD2

cdr3_nt: TGTGCCAGCAGCCCCCAGGGGGGAGATACGCAGTATTTT
cdr3_aa: CASSPQGGDTQYF
v_call: TRBV11-3
clone_size: NA
j_call: TRBJ2-3
d_call: NA

cdr3_nt: TGTGCCAGCAGCGTAGCGGGGTTTCACACTGAAGCTTTCTTT
cdr3_aa: CASSVAGFHTEAFF
v_call: TRBV9
clone_size: NA
j_call: TRBJ1-1
d_call: NA

cdr3_nt: TGTGCCAGCAGCCCGGGACAGGGGGCTTTCGCCGGGGAGCTGTTTTTT
cdr3_aa: CASSPGQGAFAGELFF
v_call: TRBV7-3
clone_size: few
j_call: TRBJ2-2
d_call: TRBD1

cdr3_nt: TGTGCCAGCAGTGAGGACATTTACGAGCAGTACTTC
cdr3_aa: CASSEDIYEQYF
v_call: TRBV6-1
clone_size: NA
j_call: TRBJ2-7
d_call: NA

cdr3_nt: TGTGCCAGTAGGCCCCCCCCAGGGACAGGCTCGCCAACTAATGAAAAACTGTTTTTT
cdr3_aa: CASRPPPGTGSPTNEKLFF
v_call: TRBV19
clone_size: NA
j_call: TRBJ1-4
d_call: TRBD1

cdr3_nt: TGTGCCAGCAGCCGGGGACAGCCCTATGAAAAACTGTTTTTT
cdr3_aa: CASSRGQPYEKLFF
v_call: TRBV3-1/TRBV3-2
clone_size: NA
j_call: TRBJ1-4
d_call: TRBD1

cdr3_nt: TGTGCCACCTCCACGGGGAATGAGCAGTTCTTC
cdr3_aa: CATSTGNEQFF
v_call: TRBV19
clone_size: NA
j_call: TRBJ2-1
d_call: NA

cdr3_nt: TGTGCCAGCAGCGTAGATCCTAATAATGAGGTGCAGTACTTC
cdr3_aa: CASSVDPNNEVQYF
v_call: TRBV9
clone_size: few
j_call: TRBJ2-7
d_call: NA

cdr3_nt: TGCGCCAGCAGCTTGCTAGCGGGAGGGGAGAACACCGGGGAGCTGTTTTTT
cdr3_aa: CASSLLAGGENTGELFF
v_call: TRBV5-1
clone_size: NA
j_call: TRBJ2-2
d_call: TRBD2

cdr3_nt: TGTGCCAGCGCCGTCGTAGTAGGGGGCCGCAATCAGCCCCAGCATTTT
cdr3_aa: CASAVVVGGRNQPQHF
v_call: TRBV7-4
clone_size: NA
j_call: TRBJ1-5
d_call: TRBD1

cdr3_nt: TGTGCCAGTACAGGGTACTCCTATAATTCACCCCTCCACTTT
cdr3_aa: CASTGYSYNSPLHF
v_call: TRBV19
clone_size: NA
j_call: TRBJ1-6
d_call: NA

cdr3_nt: TGTGCCAGCAGCTTGACTAGCGGAGATACGCAGTATTTT
cdr3_aa: CASSLTSGDTQYF
v_call: TRBV7-3
clone_size: NA
j_call: TRBJ2-3
d_call: TRBD2

cdr3_nt: TGTGCCAGCAGCTGGGACAGGGGTGGGACTGAAGCTTTCTTT
cdr3_aa: CASSWDRGGTEAFF
v_call: TRBV6-6
clone_size: NA
j_call: TRBJ1-1
d_call: TRBD1